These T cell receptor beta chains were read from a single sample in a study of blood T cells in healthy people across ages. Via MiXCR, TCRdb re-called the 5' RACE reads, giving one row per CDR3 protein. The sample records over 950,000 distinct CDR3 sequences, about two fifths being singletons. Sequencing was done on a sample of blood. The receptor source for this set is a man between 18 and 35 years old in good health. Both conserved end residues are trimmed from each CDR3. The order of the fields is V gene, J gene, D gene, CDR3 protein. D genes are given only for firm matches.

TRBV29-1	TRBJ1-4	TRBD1	SVDPTGTNEKLF
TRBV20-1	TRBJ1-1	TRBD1	SARVTGRTEAF
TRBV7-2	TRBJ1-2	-	ASSLNVGRQGLGGYT
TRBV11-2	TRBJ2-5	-	ATSDGFRETQY
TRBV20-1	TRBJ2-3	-	SATMTADTQY
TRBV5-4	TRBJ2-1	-	ASSPGMTYNEQF
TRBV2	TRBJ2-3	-	ASSELAATDTQY
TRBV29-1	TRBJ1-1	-	SAPDSSLNTEAF
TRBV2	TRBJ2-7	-	ASSFSGVYEQY
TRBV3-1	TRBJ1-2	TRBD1	ASSQGIGGRSGYT